Listed below are T cell receptor beta chains from one sample, sequenced in a study of T cell repertoires in aging, cancer and after chemotherapy. TCRdb processed the multiplex PCR reads anew with MiXCR; each CDR3 protein has one entry. This sample has around 12,000 distinct CDR3 sequences, with 21% found just once. Material: blood. These receptor sequences come from a human donor in good health. CDR3s include the opening cysteine and the closing phenylalanine or tryptophan. The D gene is left open where the match is weak. Clone size is not always given. Where it is, it says once, few, many or a class for expanded clones.

TRBV18	TRBJ1-4	NA	medium-sized	TGTGCCAGCTCACCAAACTCGGCAGGGACTAATGAAAAACTGTTTTTT	CASSPNSAGTNEKLFF
TRBV7-2	TRBJ2-3	TRBD1	medium-sized	TGTGCCAGCAGCTTCGGGGGAGGACAGGGGGCGGATACGCAGTATTTT	CASSFGGGQGADTQYF
TRBV18	TRBJ2-7	TRBD1	medium-sized	TGTGCCAGCTCACCACGGGACAGGGACCTTACCAGCTACGAGCAGTACTTC	CASSPRDRDLTSYEQYF
TRBV7-3	TRBJ2-1	TRBD2	many	TGTGCCAGCAGCTTACAAGGACTAGCGGAGCAGTTCTTC	CASSLQGLAEQFF
TRBV6-2/TRBV6-3	TRBJ1-4	NA	NA	TGTGCCAGCAGTCCACAACTCGGCGCGGATAGACATAATGAAAAACTGTTTTTT	CASSPQLGADRHNEKLFF
TRBV10-3	TRBJ1-1	TRBD1	many	TGTGCCACCCACGGACAGGGTTCAGGTGAAGCTTTCTTT	CATHGQGSGEAFF
TRBV20-1	TRBJ1-3	NA	medium-sized	TGCAGTGTAATAGGACATTATACTGGAAACACCATATATTTT	CSVIGHYTGNTIYF
TRBV27	TRBJ2-1	NA	few	TGTGCCACCAGTGACCCAGGGTACAATGAGCAGTTCTTC	CATSDPGYNEQFF
TRBV7-2	TRBJ1-1	TRBD1	NA	TGTGCCAGCAGCTCCCGGACAGGGGGGGTCACTGAAGCTTTCTTT	CASSSRTGGVTEAFF
TRBV5-1	TRBJ2-3	NA	NA	TGCGCCAGCAGCTTGTGGGAACGGTGGACTAAGGGCGGGGATACGCAGTATTTT	CASSLWERWTKGGDTQYF
TRBV18	TRBJ1-1	NA	many	TGTGCCAGCTCACCAGGAAATGATGAAGCTTTCTTT	CASSPGNDEAFF
TRBV5-6	TRBJ2-7	NA	few	TGTGCCAGCAGCTTTCTCGGGGTCGAGCAGTACTTC	CASSFLGVEQYF
TRBV19	TRBJ2-5	NA	NA	TGTGCCAGTAGTATTCAGGGGGGCCCACAAGAGACCCAGTACTTC	CASSIQGGPQETQYF
TRBV5-4	TRBJ2-5	NA	few	TGTGCCAGCAGCTTGGGGTCTGTGTACCAAGAGACCCAGTACTTC	CASSLGSVYQETQYF
TRBV29-1	TRBJ1-2	TRBD1	NA	TGCAGCGCCGGGACAGGGCGAGGGGTTGGTGGCTACACCTTC	CSAGTGRGVGGYTF
TRBV20-1	TRBJ1-2	NA	few	TGCAGTGCTAGAGAGGGGCTAACTGGCTACACCTTC	CSAREGLTGYTF
TRBV6-4	TRBJ2-1	NA	many	TGTGCCAGCAGTGACTCGGAGGGAATGGGCAATGAGCAGTTCTTC	CASSDSEGMGNEQFF
TRBV12-3/TRBV12-4	TRBJ2-2	NA	NA	TGTGCCAGCAGCCAAAGGCCCAACATGGCCGGGGAGCTGTTTTTT	CASSQRPNMAGELFF
TRBV6-5	TRBJ1-2	TRBD1	NA	TGTGCCAGCAGTTTGGGACAGGGAGGCTATGGCTACACCTTC	CASSLGQGGYGYTF
TRBV6-5	TRBJ1-6	NA	medium-sized	TGTGCCAGCAGTCAAACAGGCTATAATTCACCCCTCCACTTT	CASSQTGYNSPLHF
TRBV12-3/TRBV12-4	TRBJ1-5	NA	NA	TGTGCCAGCAGAGAGGGGGGGAACAGCGAGCCCAATCAGCCCCAGCATTTT	CASREGGNSEPNQPQHF
TRBV6-5	TRBJ2-5	TRBD1	few	TGTGCCAGCAGAACTGGGACAGGATTAATACAAGAGACCCAGTACTTC	CASRTGTGLIQETQYF
TRBV19	TRBJ1-6	NA	medium-sized	TGTGCCAGTAGCCCGAGGGGGGACAATTCACCCCTCCACTTT	CASSPRGDNSPLHF
TRBV7-9	TRBJ1-3	NA	many	TGTGCCAGCAGCTTAGTACTGTTCCGATCTGGAAACACCATATATTTT	CASSLVLFRSGNTIYF
TRBV18	TRBJ2-3	NA	many	TGTGCCAGCTCTATGACAGCTGACACAGATACGCAGTATTTT	CASSMTADTDTQYF
TRBV27	TRBJ1-1	NA	medium-sized	TGTGCCAGCAAAGGGGTCACTGAAGCTTTCTTT	CASKGVTEAFF
TRBV7-6	TRBJ2-5	TRBD2	few	TGTGCCAGCAGCACCCGACTAGCGGGGGGAAAAGAGACCCAGTACTTC	CASSTRLAGGKETQYF
TRBV20-1	TRBJ1-1	NA	NA	TGCAGTGCTAGGGAGGGCCATGGGGGGGGGCCAGCTTTCTTT	CSAREGHGGGPAFF